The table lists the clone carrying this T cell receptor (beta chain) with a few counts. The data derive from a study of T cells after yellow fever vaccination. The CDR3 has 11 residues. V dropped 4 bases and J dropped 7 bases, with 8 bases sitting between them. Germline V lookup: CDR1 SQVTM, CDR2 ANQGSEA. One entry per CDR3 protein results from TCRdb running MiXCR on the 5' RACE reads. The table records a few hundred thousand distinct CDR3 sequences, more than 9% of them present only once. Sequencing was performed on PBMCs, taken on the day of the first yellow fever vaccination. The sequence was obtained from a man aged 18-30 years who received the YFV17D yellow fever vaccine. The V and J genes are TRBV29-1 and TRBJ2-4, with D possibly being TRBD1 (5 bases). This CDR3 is CSVGGKNIQYF. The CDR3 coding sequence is TGCAGCGTTGGGGGCAAGAACATTCAGTACTTC.